The clone carrying this T cell receptor (beta chain) came up a few times. These data are taken from a study of long-term antiretroviral therapy in people with HIV. CDR1 and CDR2 (germline): SGDLS, YYNGEE. V trimming: 0 bases; J trimming: 3 bases; junction bases outside the gene matches: 4. This CDR3 contains 15 residues. The authors ran the immunoSEQ assay, v3.0, at survey level. The method was immunoSEQ multiplex PCR; TCRdb's version includes in-frame clones alone and lacks a portion of them. Among 23,000 or so clones listed, roughly three quarters were seen once. The source is a woman aged 40 to 55 with HIV. The sequences come from unsorted PBMCs, collected 0.5 years after starting antiretroviral therapy. The rearrangement uses TRBV9 and TRBJ2-5; 8 nucleotides agree with TRBD2. CDR3 sequence reads: CASSVGSGAKETQYF. In DNA form, the CDR3 reads TGTGCCAGCAGCGTAGGTAGCGGGGCTAAAGAGACCCAGTACTTC.